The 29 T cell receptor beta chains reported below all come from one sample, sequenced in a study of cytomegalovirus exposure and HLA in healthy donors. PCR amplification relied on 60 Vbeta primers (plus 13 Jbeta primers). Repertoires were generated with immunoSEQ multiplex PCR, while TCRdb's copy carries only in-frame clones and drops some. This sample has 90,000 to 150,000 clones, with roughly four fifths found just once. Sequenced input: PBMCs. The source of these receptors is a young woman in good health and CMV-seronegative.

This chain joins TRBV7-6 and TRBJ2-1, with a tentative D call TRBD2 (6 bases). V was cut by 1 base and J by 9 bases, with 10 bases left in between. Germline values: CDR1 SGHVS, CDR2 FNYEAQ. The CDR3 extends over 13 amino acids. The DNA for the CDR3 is TGTGCCAGCAGCTTAGTTCGGGGAGGTGAGCAGTTCTTC. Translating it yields CASSLVRGGEQFF.

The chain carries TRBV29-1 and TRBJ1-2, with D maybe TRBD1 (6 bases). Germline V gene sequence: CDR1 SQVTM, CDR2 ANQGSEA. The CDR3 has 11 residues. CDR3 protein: CSGNRVDGYTF. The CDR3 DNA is TGCAGTGGGAACAGGGTCGATGGCTACACCTTC.

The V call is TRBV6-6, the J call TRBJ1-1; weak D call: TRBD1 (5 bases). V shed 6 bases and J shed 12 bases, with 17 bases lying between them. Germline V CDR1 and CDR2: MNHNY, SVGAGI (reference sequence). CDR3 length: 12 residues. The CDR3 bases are TGTGCCAGCAGGCCCTCTTGGGGGGGACCTTTCTTT. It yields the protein CASRPSWGGPFF.

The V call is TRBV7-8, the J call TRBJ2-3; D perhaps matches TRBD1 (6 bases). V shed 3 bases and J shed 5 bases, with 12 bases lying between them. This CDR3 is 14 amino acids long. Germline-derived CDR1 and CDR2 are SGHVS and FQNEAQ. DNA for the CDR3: TGTGCCAGCAGCTTCTTACAGGGTGGAGATACGCAGTATTTT. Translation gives CASSFLQGGDTQYF.

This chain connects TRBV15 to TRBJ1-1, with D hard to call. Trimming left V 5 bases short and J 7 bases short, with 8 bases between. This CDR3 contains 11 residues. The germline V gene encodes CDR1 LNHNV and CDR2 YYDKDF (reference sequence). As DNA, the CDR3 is TGTGCCACCAGCCGCGGGATTGAAGCTTTCTTT. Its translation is CATSRGIEAFF.

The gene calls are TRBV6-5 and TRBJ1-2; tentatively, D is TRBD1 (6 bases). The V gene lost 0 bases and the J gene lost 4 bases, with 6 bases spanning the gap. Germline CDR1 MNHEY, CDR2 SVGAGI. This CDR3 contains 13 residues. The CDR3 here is CASSYSTGYGYTF. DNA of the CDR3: TGTGCCAGCAGTTACTCGACAGGCTATGGCTACACCTTC.

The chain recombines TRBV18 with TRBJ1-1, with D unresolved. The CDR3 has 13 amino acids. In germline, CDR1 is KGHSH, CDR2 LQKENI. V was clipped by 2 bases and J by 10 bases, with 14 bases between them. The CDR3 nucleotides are TGTGCCAGCTCACCAAATCCAACTCTAGGAGCTTTCTTT. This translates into CASSPNPTLGAFF.

CDR3 loop: CASSLGDRGKAFF. CDR3 bases: TGCGCCAGCAGCTTAGGAGACAGGGGGAAAGCTTTCTTT. The chain uses TRBV5-1 and TRBJ1-1; 9 nucleotides agree with TRBD1. V was clipped by 2 bases and J by 9 bases; unmatched bases: 5. There are 13 residues in the CDR3. Germline CDR1 reads SGHRS; CDR2 reads YFSETQ.

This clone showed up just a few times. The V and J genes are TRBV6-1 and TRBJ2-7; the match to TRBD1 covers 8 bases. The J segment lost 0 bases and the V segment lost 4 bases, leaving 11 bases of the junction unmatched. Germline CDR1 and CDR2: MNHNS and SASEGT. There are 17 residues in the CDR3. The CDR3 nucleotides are TGTGCCAGCAGTGCCCAGCGGACAGGGAAGAGCTCCTACGAGCAGTACTTC. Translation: CASSAQRTGKSSYEQYF.

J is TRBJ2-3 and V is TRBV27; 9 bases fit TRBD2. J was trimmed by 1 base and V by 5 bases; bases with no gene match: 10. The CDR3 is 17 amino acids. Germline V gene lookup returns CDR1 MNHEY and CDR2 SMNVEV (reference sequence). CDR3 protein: CASSPLLKRGGTDTQYF. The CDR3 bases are TGTGCCAGCAGTCCGCTCTTAAAGCGGGGGGGCACAGATACGCAGTATTTT.

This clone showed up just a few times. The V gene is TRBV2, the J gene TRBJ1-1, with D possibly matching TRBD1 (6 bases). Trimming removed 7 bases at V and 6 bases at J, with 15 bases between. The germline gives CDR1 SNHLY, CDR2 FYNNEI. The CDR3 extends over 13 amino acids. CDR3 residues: CASNKQGVAEAFF. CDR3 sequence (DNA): TGTGCCAGCAATAAACAGGGTGTGGCTGAAGCTTTCTTT.

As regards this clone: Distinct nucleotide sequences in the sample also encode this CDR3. As DNA, the CDR3 is TGTGCCAGCAACCTGAGGGAAGGGAACACTGAAGCTTTCTTT. Its translation is CASNLREGNTEAFF. This sequence joins TRBV7-2 and TRBJ1-1, with D hard to call. Germline-derived CDR1 and CDR2 are SGHTA and FQGNSA. This CDR3 is built from 14 residues. Trimming stripped 7 bases from V and 1 base from J, with 13 bases between.

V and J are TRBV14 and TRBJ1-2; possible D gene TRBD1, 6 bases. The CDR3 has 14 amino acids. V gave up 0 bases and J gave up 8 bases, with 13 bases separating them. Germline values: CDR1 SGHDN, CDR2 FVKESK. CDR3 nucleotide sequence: TGTGCCAGCAGCCAAGATGTCAGGGGTTGGGGCTACACCTTC. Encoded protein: CASSQDVRGWGYTF.

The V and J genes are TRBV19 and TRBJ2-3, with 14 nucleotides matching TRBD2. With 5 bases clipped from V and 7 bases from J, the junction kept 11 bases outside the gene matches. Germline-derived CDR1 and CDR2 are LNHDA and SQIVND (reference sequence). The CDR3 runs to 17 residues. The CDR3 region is CASSLQGLAGAGNTQYF. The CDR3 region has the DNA TGTGCCAGTAGTCTACAGGGACTAGCGGGAGCCGGGAATACGCAGTATTTT.

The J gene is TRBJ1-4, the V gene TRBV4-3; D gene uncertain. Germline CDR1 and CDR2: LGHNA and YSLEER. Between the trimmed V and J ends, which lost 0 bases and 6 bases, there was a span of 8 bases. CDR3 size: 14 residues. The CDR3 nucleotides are TGCGCCAGCAGCCAAGAGGGCGGGGATGAAAAACTGTTTTTT. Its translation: CASSQEGGDEKLFF.

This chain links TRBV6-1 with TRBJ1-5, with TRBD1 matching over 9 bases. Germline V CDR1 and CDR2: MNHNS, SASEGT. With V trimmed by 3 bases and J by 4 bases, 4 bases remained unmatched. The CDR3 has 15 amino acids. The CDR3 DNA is TGTGCCAGCAGTGATCGAGGACAGGGGAATCAGCCCCAGCATTTT. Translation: CASSDRGQGNQPQHF.

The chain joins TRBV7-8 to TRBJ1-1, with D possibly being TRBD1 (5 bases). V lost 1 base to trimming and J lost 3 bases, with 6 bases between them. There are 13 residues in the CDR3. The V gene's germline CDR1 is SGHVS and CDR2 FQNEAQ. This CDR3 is CASSLGGDTEAFF. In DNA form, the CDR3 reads TGTGCCAGCAGCTTAGGGGGCGACACTGAAGCTTTCTTT.

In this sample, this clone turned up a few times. DNA of the CDR3: TGTGCCAGCAGCCCCCCAGTGTCCCAGCATTTT. This sequence encodes CASSPPVSQHF. This chain joins TRBV9 and TRBJ1-5; D gene unclear. This CDR3 has 11 residues. The V end was cut by 4 bases, the J end by 11 bases, with 10 bases between. Germline loops: CDR1 SGDLS, CDR2 YYNGEE.

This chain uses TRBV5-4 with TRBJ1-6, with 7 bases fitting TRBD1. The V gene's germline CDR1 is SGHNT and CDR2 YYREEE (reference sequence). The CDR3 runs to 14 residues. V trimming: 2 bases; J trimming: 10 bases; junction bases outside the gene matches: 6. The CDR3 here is CASSFRQGGSPLHF. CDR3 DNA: TGTGCCAGCAGCTTTCGACAGGGAGGATCACCCCTCCACTTT. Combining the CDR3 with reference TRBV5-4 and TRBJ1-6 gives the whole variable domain ETGVTQSPTHLIKTRGQQVTLRCSSQSGHNTVSWYQQALGQGPQFIFQYYREEENGRGNFPPRFSGLQFPNYSSELNVNALELDDSALYLCASSFRQGGSPLHFGNGTRLTVT.

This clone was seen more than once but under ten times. CDR3 loop: CASSYSIRGTPRGAFF. The CDR3 bases are TGTGCCAGCAGTTACTCGATTAGGGGTACGCCGAGAGGAGCTTTCTTT. The rearrangement links TRBV6-5 to TRBJ1-1; D is possibly TRBD1 (5 bases). The CDR3 extends over 16 amino acids. V gave up 0 bases and J gave up 10 bases, with 21 bases separating them. Per germline, CDR1 MNHEY and CDR2 SVGAGI.

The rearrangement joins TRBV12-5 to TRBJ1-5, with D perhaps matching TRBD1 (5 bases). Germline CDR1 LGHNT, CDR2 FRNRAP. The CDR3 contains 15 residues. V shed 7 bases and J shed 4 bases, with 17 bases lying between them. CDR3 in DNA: TGTGCTAGTGATCCCACAGGAGCCCTAAATCAGCCCCAGCATTTT. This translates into CASDPTGALNQPQHF.

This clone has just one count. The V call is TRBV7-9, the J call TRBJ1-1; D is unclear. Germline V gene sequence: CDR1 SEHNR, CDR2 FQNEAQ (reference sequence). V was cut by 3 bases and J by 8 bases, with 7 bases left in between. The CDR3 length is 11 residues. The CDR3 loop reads CASSFPQEAFF. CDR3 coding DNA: TGTGCCAGCAGCTTCCCCCAGGAAGCTTTCTTT.

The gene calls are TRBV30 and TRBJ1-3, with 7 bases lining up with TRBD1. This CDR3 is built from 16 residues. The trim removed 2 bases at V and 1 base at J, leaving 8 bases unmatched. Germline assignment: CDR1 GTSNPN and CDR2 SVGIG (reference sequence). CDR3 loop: CAWSRAGGFSGNTIYF. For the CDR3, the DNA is TGTGCCTGGAGTCGGGCAGGGGGATTTTCTGGAAACACCATATATTTT.

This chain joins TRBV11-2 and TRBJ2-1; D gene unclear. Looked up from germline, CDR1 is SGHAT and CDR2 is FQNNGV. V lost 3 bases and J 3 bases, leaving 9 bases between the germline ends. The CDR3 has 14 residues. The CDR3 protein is CASSFQIGYNEQFF. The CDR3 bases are TGTGCCAGCAGCTTCCAGATTGGCTACAATGAGCAGTTCTTC.

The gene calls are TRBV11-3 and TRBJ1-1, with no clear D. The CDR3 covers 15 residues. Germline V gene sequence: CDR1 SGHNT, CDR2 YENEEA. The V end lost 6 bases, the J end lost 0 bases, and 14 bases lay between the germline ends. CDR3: CASSFNSGMNTEAFF. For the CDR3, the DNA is TGTGCCAGCAGTTTCAACAGTGGAATGAACACTGAAGCTTTCTTT.

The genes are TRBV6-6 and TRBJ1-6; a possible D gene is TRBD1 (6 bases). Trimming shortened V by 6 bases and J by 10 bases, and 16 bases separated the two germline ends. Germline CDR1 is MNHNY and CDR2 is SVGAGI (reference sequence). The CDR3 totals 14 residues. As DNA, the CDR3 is TGTGCCAGCAGCTCCGCGGGGGGCGGGTCACCCCTCCACTTT. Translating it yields CASSSAGGGSPLHF.

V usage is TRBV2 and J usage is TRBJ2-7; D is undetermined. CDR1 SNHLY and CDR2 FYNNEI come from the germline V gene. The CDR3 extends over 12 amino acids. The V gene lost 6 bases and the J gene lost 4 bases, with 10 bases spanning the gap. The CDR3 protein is CASREYRYEQYF. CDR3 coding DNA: TGTGCCAGCAGGGAGTATCGTTACGAGCAGTACTTC.

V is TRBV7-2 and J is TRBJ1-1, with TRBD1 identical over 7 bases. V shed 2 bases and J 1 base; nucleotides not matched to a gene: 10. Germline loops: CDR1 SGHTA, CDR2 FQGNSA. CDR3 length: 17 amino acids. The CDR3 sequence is CASSLRTTGAGNTEAFF. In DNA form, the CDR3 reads TGTGCCAGCAGCTTACGTACCACAGGGGCTGGGAACACTGAAGCTTTCTTT.

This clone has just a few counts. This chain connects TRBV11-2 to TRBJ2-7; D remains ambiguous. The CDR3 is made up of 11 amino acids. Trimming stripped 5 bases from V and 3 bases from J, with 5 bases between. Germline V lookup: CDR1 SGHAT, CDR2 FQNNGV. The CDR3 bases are TGTGCCAGCAGCCCCTACTACGAGCAGTACTTC. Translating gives CASSPYYEQYF.